The 27 T cell receptor beta chains below were found in one sample sequenced in a study of T-cell reconstitution after alpha-beta-depleted transplantation in children. Unique molecular identifiers were used in preparing the TCRbeta library. Via MiXCR, TCRdb re-called the PCR reads, giving one row per CDR3 protein. This table holds 500,000 or so distinct CDR3 sequences, around a third found once. The input for sequencing was PBMCs from the stem cell graft donor, taken from the stem cell graft. These receptors all come from a human donor who donated a stem cell graft to a child with aplastic anemia.

This clonotype turned up a few times. The chain has TRBV6-4 and TRBJ2-2; possibly TRBD1 for D (6 bases). Germline V lookup: CDR1 MRHNA, CDR2 SNTAGT. This CDR3 spans 14 amino acids. With 3 bases removed from V and 5 bases from J, the gap between germline ends came to 10 bases. In nucleotides, the CDR3 is TGTGCCAGCAGTGAGAAAGGACAGACCGGGGAGCTGTTTTTT. Protein: CASSEKGQTGELFF.

The chain carries TRBV5-1 and TRBJ2-2, with D perhaps matching TRBD1 (6 bases). Germline assignment: CDR1 SGHRS and CDR2 YFSETQ. This CDR3 has 15 residues. Trimming cost V 0 bases and J 5 bases, with 11 bases left between them. Written as DNA, the CDR3 is TGCGCCAGCAGCTTGGCGACAGGTCCGACCGGGGAGCTGTTTTTT. Translated: CASSLATGPTGELFF.

This clonotype was counted only a few times. The chain employs TRBV29-1 and TRBJ2-7; the D gene is possibly TRBD1 (5 bases). Germline-derived CDR1 and CDR2 are SQVTM and ANQGSEA. V lost 4 bases and J 1 base, leaving 8 bases between the germline ends. The CDR3 has 12 residues. DNA for the CDR3: TGCAGCGTTGGGACACCTTCCTACGAGCAGTACTTC. Its protein is CSVGTPSYEQYF.

The chain has TRBV28 and TRBJ2-4; 12 positions agree with TRBD2. CDR1 and CDR2 from the germline V gene are MDHEN and SYDVKM. With 4 bases clipped from V and 3 bases from J, the junction kept 10 bases outside the gene matches. CDR3 size: 18 residues. CDR3 coding DNA: TGTGCCAGCAGTTCCCTCCAGACTAGCGGGAGCGACAAAAACATTCAGTACTTC. It specifies CASSSLQTSGSDKNIQYF.

V gene TRBV10-3 combines with J gene TRBJ2-7, with a weak D call TRBD2 (5 bases). The CDR3 has 15 residues. Trimming took 1 base from V and 3 from J, leaving 13 bases between them. CDR1 is ENHRY, CDR2 SYGVKD, per germline. The CDR3 sequence is CAISEWPADSYEQYF. The CDR3 DNA follows: TGTGCCATCAGTGAGTGGCCAGCGGATAGCTACGAGCAGTACTTC.

The gene calls are TRBV30 and TRBJ2-3; 7 nucleotides agree with TRBD2. The CDR3 is 16 residues long. Germline V lookup: CDR1 GTSNPN, CDR2 SVGIG (reference sequence). The trim removed 0 bases at V and 2 bases at J, leaving 8 bases unmatched. The CDR3 DNA is TGTGCCTGGAGTGTAGATTGGCTAGCGGACACAGATACGCAGTATTTT. This translates into CAWSVDWLADTDTQYF.

This clonotype was found a few times. V and J are TRBV10-3 and TRBJ1-5, with D possibly being TRBD1 (5 bases). The V gene's germline CDR1 is ENHRY and CDR2 SYGVKD. Trimming cost V 4 bases and J 2 bases, with 12 bases left between them. This CDR3 comprises 15 residues. The DNA of the CDR3 is TGTGCCATCAGTGTAGACAGATTGGGCAATCAGCCCCAGCATTTT. This sequence encodes CAISVDRLGNQPQHF.

The chain combines TRBV7-3 with TRBJ2-3; D is unresolved. CDR3 length: 13 amino acids. CDR1 and CDR2 from the germline V gene are SGHTA and FQGTGA. Trimming took 2 bases from V and 2 from J, leaving 5 bases between them. The CDR3 nucleotides are TGTGCCAGCAGCTTAGGGCCCACAGATACGCAGTATTTT. Translated: CASSLGPTDTQYF.

V is TRBV12-3 or TRBV12-4 and J is TRBJ1-1; D remains ambiguous. V was cut by 7 bases and J by 4 bases, with 13 bases left in between. CDR3 size: 13 residues. CDR3 DNA: TGTGCCAGCACCACTGCCGGTCGCACTGAAGCTTTCTTT. Protein product: CASTTAGRTEAFF.

In this sample, this clonotype turned up a few times. The chain links TRBV7-9 to TRBJ2-1; D unclear. The CDR3 loop spans 12 amino acids. CDR1 and CDR2 (germline): SEHNR, FQNEAQ (reference sequence). Trimming removed 6 bases at V and 9 bases at J, with 12 bases between. The CDR3 nucleotides are TGTGCCAGCAGTAACACAGACGGTGAGCAGTTCTTC. The encoded protein is CASSNTDGEQFF.

The rearrangement joins TRBV6-1 to TRBJ2-1; D perhaps matches TRBD2 (6 bases). Germline V gene sequence: CDR1 MNHNS, CDR2 SASEGT. There are 16 residues in the CDR3. Trimming shortened V by 5 bases and J by 1 base, and 15 bases separated the two germline ends. CDR3 region: CASSPVRERSYNEQFF. The CDR3 DNA reads as TGTGCCAGCAGTCCTGTCCGGGAGCGGTCCTACAATGAGCAGTTCTTC.

This clonotype was found a few times. This chain joins TRBV20-1 and TRBJ2-1; 7 bases are a match to TRBD2. This CDR3 spans 14 amino acids. The germline V gene has CDR1 DFQATT and CDR2 SNEGSKA (reference sequence). Germline trimming cut 3 bases from V and 9 bases from J; bases unmatched to any gene: 11. Here the CDR3 DNA reads TGCAGTGCTAGCCGGCTAGCGGTAGACGGTGAGCAGTTCTTC. Its translation is CSASRLAVDGEQFF.

The rearrangement uses TRBV5-6 and TRBJ1-5; the D gene is possibly TRBD1 (5 bases). Germline CDR1 SGHDT, CDR2 YYEEEE. The length of the CDR3 is 16 residues. Trimming cost V 5 bases and J 0 bases, with 15 bases left between them. The CDR3 nucleotides read TGTGCCAGCAGTCGTAGACAGTCCTATAGCAATCAGCCCCAGCATTTT. This sequence encodes CASSRRQSYSNQPQHF.

This clonotype has more than one count but fewer than ten. The J gene is TRBJ1-1, the V gene TRBV12-3 or TRBV12-4; D possibly corresponds to TRBD1 (6 bases). The CDR3 has 12 residues. CDR3 sequence: CSIRGLGTEAFF. CDR3 nucleotide sequence: TGTTCTATACGGGGGCTCGGGACTGAAGCTTTCTTT.

This clonotype was counted only a few times. CDR3 sequence reads: CSARPTGALATQYF. In DNA form, the CDR3 reads TGCAGTGCTAGACCTACCGGGGCCTTAGCGACCCAGTACTTC. The gene calls are TRBV20-1 and TRBJ2-5; perhaps D is TRBD1 or TRBD2 (5 bases each). CDR3 length: 14 residues. Between the trimmed V and J ends, which lost 2 bases and 7 bases, there was a span of 17 bases. CDR1 is DFQATT, CDR2 SNEGSKA, per germline (reference sequence).

This sequence joins TRBV12-3 or TRBV12-4 and TRBJ1-4; no firm D call. V was cut by 0 bases and J by 2 bases, with 10 bases left in between. CDR3 length: 16 amino acids. CDR3 region: CASSLARWDTNEKLFF. The CDR3 nucleotides are TGTGCCAGCAGTTTAGCGCGTTGGGATACTAATGAAAAACTGTTTTTT.

This clonotype has just a few counts. The chain joins TRBV6-1 to TRBJ2-3; D unresolved. The CDR3 totals 13 residues. Germline CDR1 and CDR2: MNHNS and SASEGT. The V gene lost 6 bases and the J gene lost 6 bases, with 13 bases spanning the gap. The CDR3 DNA is TGTGCCAGCAGCCCCGGAGTGGGGGATACGCAGTATTTT. Protein: CASSPGVGDTQYF.

The chain has TRBV20-1 and TRBJ2-7; D remains ambiguous. The V end was cut by 6 bases, the J end by 0 bases, with 9 bases between. The length of the CDR3 is 12 residues. CDR1 and CDR2 from the germline V gene are DFQATT and SNEGSKA (reference sequence). The CDR3, as DNA: TGCAGTGCCGTCGGGTACTCCTACGAGCAGTACTTC. It is translated as CSAVGYSYEQYF.

This chain uses TRBV7-8 with TRBJ2-2; 9 bases line up with TRBD2. This CDR3 has 16 residues. The trim removed 1 base at V and 7 bases at J, leaving 7 bases unmatched. Per the germline V gene, CDR1 is SGHVS and CDR2 is FQNEAQ. The CDR3 DNA sequence: TGTGCCAGCAGCTTAGGAGCGGGAGGTCGAGGCGGGGAGCTGTTTTTT. It specifies CASSLGAGGRGGELFF.

The chain recombines TRBV29-1 with TRBJ2-3; 12 nucleotides match TRBD1. This CDR3 has 16 amino acids. V gave up 7 bases and J gave up 6 bases; unmatched junction bases: 14. CDR1 and CDR2 (germline): SQVTM, ANQGSEA. CDR3 sequence (DNA): TGCAGCGCCGACCCCGGGACAGGGGGCGGAGGGGATACGCAGTATTTT. Protein: CSADPGTGGGGDTQYF.

The V call is TRBV20-1, the J call TRBJ2-5; 7 bases line up with TRBD2. CDR1 is DFQATT and CDR2 is SNEGSKA in the germline V gene (reference sequence). This CDR3 has 14 residues. V dropped 7 bases and J dropped 2; count of bases not matched to a gene: 10. CDR3 sequence: CSGSAGEAQETQYF. DNA of the CDR3: TGCAGTGGATCGGCGGGAGAAGCACAAGAGACCCAGTACTTC.

This clonotype was observed a handful of times. The chain carries TRBV10-3 and TRBJ1-1; D is uncertain. Germline V CDR1 and CDR2: ENHRY, SYGVKD. The CDR3 is 13 amino acids. Trimming cost V 11 bases and J 5 bases, with 18 bases left between them. In nucleotides, the CDR3 is TGTGCCCCCAGTGAGCGGGGTGTAACTGAAGCTTTCTTT. Its protein is CAPSERGVTEAFF.

This chain connects TRBV7-6 to TRBJ2-1, with 13 bases fitting TRBD2. The CDR3 is 19 residues long. Germline V gene data show CDR1 as SGHVS and CDR2 as FNYEAQ. Trimming took 0 bases from V and 10 from J; bases not matched to a gene: 15. The CDR3 here is CASSLASMRTSGRLREQFF. CDR3 nucleotides: TGTGCCAGCAGCTTAGCGAGTATGAGGACTAGCGGGAGATTACGGGAGCAGTTCTTC.

The chain uses TRBV6-4 and TRBJ2-1, with D possibly matching TRBD2 (7 bases). Trimming left V 3 bases short and J 9 bases short, with 15 bases between. The CDR3 totals 14 residues. Germline V lookup: CDR1 MRHNA, CDR2 SNTAGT. The CDR3: CASSELAEGGEQFF. CDR3 coding DNA: TGTGCCAGCAGTGAGCTAGCGGAGGGGGGTGAGCAGTTCTTC.

The V gene is TRBV28, the J gene TRBJ2-1; 8 nucleotides align to TRBD1. CDR1 is MDHEN and CDR2 is SYDVKM in the germline V gene. Losses at the gene ends were 6 bases for V and 6 bases for J; bases not matched to a gene: 4. This CDR3 has 13 residues. The CDR3 DNA is TGTGCCAGCAGACTGACAGGGGCCAATGAGCAGTTCTTC. Protein sequence: CASRLTGANEQFF.

The rearrangement uses TRBV4-3 and TRBJ1-2; TRBD1 matches at 9 bases. CDR3 length equals 15 residues. V shed 0 bases and J 1 base; nucleotides not matched to a gene: 0. CDR1 is LGHNA, CDR2 YSLEER, per germline. In DNA, the CDR3 is TGCGCCAGCAGCCAAGAGGGACAGGGTAACTATGGCTACACCTTC. The encoded protein is CASSQEGQGNYGYTF.

This clonotype was counted many times. The CDR3 is CASSPGQSYGYTF. For the CDR3, the DNA is TGTGCCAGCAGCCCGGGACAGTCCTATGGCTACACCTTC. This rearrangement joins TRBV7-2 to TRBJ1-2, with 7 bases that match TRBD1. The CDR3 has 13 amino acids. Trimming cost V 5 bases and J 4 bases; bases outside gene matches: 4. The germline gives CDR1 SGHTA, CDR2 FQGNSA.